These 27 T cell receptor beta chains originate from one sample sequenced in a study of cytomegalovirus exposure and HLA in healthy donors. PCR primers comprised 60 Vbeta and 13 Jbeta primers. The protocol was immunoSEQ multiplex PCR, while the TCRdb copy is restricted to in-frame clones and leaves out a portion. Among around 150,000 clones listed, about 80% were seen once. What was sequenced was PBMCs. All receptors derive from a young man in good health and CMV-seronegative.

V and J are TRBV9 and TRBJ2-5; D perhaps matches TRBD1 (6 bases). The last part of the DNA fits TRBJ2-7 better; the J call may be wrong. CDR3 size: 15 residues. CDR1 SGDLS and CDR2 YYNGEE come from the germline V gene. CDR3 residues: CASSVGDITNYEQYF. Written as DNA, the CDR3 is TGTGCCAGCAGCGTAGGGGACATAACGAACTACGAGCAGTACTTC.

This chain's CDR3 is CASSQMRNTEAFF. CDR3 nucleotides: TGTGCCAGCAGCCAAATGAGGAACACTGAAGCTTTCTTT. The chain combines TRBV14 with TRBJ1-1; D call uncertain. The V end was cut by 2 bases, the J end by 1 base, with 5 bases between. This CDR3 contains 13 residues. The germline CDR1 and CDR2 sequences are SGHDN and FVKESK. Looking up the rest from reference TRBV14 and TRBJ1-1 gives the full variable domain: EAGVTQFPSHSVIEKGQTVTLRCDPISGHDNLYWYRRVMGKEIKFLLHFVKESKQDESGMPNNRFLAERTGGTYSTLKVQPAELEDSGVYFCASSQMRNTEAFFGQGTRLTVV.

The chain employs TRBV19 and TRBJ2-3; TRBD1 matches at 8 bases. V lost 2 bases and J lost 4; bases outside the gene matches: 8. CDR1 and CDR2 (germline): LNHDA, SQIVND (reference sequence). The CDR3 covers 16 residues. CDR3 amino acids: CASSINPPGGADTQYF. The CDR3 DNA is TGTGCCAGTAGTATAAACCCCCCAGGGGGCGCAGATACGCAGTATTTT.

In nucleotides, the CDR3 is TGTGCCAGCAGCTCCGTCGGTCCAGGGTTTGGATACGAGCAGTACTTC. Its translation: CASSSVGPGFGYEQYF. This chain links TRBV11-2 with TRBJ2-7, with a tentative D call TRBD1 (5 bases). Germline CDR1 is SGHAT and CDR2 is FQNNGV. V was cut by 4 bases and J by 4 bases, with 20 bases left in between. The CDR3 loop spans 16 amino acids.

The rearrangement links TRBV19 to TRBJ2-3, with D perhaps TRBD1 (5 bases). Germline V lookup: CDR1 LNHDA, CDR2 SQIVND (reference sequence). The CDR3 length is 16 residues. Trimming cost V 2 bases and J 0 bases, with 12 bases left between them. This CDR3 is CASSIRDSGSTDTQYF. The DNA of the CDR3 is TGTGCCAGTAGTATACGTGACAGTGGAAGCACAGATACGCAGTATTTT.

The chain carries TRBV18 and TRBJ1-1; 11 bases fit TRBD1. The CDR3 consists of 15 residues. The trim removed 4 bases at V and 4 bases at J, leaving 5 bases unmatched. Germline V gene lookup returns CDR1 KGHSH and CDR2 LQKENI. The CDR3 reads CASSRGQGETTEAFF. The CDR3 DNA follows: TGTGCCAGCTCACGGGGACAGGGGGAAACCACTGAAGCTTTCTTT.

The rearrangement links TRBV19 to TRBJ2-7; 11 bases line up with TRBD1. Looked up from germline, CDR1 is LNHDA and CDR2 is SQIVND (reference sequence). The trim removed 5 bases at V and 4 bases at J, leaving 7 bases unmatched. The CDR3 covers 15 residues. The CDR3 sequence: CASSGTGTGGYEQYF. In nucleotides, the CDR3 is TGTGCCAGTAGTGGTACCGGGACAGGGGGTTACGAGCAGTACTTC.

This clone was picked up one time. The genes are TRBV28 and TRBJ1-5; no definite D call. V was pared by 7 bases and J by 3 bases, with 16 bases between. CDR3 size: 15 residues. Germline-derived CDR1 and CDR2 are MDHEN and SYDVKM. CDR3: CASTGGGRSNQPQHF. CDR3 nucleotide sequence: TGTGCCAGCACCGGTGGAGGGCGGTCCAATCAGCCCCAGCATTTT.

The chain couples TRBV5-1 to TRBJ2-1; D is ambiguous. This CDR3 spans 16 amino acids. Germline assignment: CDR1 SGHRS and CDR2 YFSETQ. Deletions cut 0 bases from V and 0 bases from J, with 10 bases between. CDR3 protein: CASSLAGGASYNEQFF. CDR3 DNA: TGCGCCAGCAGCTTGGCCGGCGGAGCCTCCTACAATGAGCAGTTCTTC.

The V gene is TRBV7-8, the J gene TRBJ1-5; D gene uncertain. Germline V gene data show CDR1 as SGHVS and CDR2 as FQNEAQ. Trimming stripped 1 base from V and 0 bases from J, with 10 bases between. This CDR3 is built from 16 residues. The CDR3 DNA is TGTGCCAGCAGCTTAGAGGAGGTGTATAGCAATCAGCCCCAGCATTTT. Protein product: CASSLEEVYSNQPQHF.

This sequence joins TRBV6-5 and TRBJ2-1; perhaps TRBD1 as D (5 bases). CDR1 is MNHEY, CDR2 SVGAGI, per germline. V was clipped by 6 bases and J by 6 bases, with 12 bases between them. This CDR3 is 13 amino acids long. As DNA, the CDR3 is TGTGCCAGCAGGGTTGACAGTAGCAATGAGCAGTTCTTC. It specifies CASRVDSSNEQFF.

The rearrangement uses TRBV13 and TRBJ2-7; D may be TRBD1 (7 bases). Germline V gene sequence: CDR1 PRHDT, CDR2 FYEKMQ (reference sequence). Trimming took 0 bases from V and 2 from J, leaving 38 bases between them. The CDR3 loop spans 24 amino acids. CDR3 coding DNA: TGTGCCAGCAGCTTAGGCCACAGTGGCCGGGGCCGTTGGAGGGACAGCCTAGTCACCTACGAGCAGTACTTC. It yields the protein CASSLGHSGRGRWRDSLVTYEQYF.

V is TRBV11-2 and J is TRBJ2-3; D is unclear. V was pared by 0 bases and J by 4 bases, with 11 bases between. Germline CDR1 and CDR2: SGHAT and FQNNGV. CDR3 length: 15 amino acids. CDR3 sequence reads: CASSLDLSLADTQYF. The CDR3 coding sequence is TGTGCCAGCAGCTTAGATCTTTCCCTCGCAGATACGCAGTATTTT. The variable domain in full, completed from reference TRBV11-2 and TRBJ2-3, reads EAGVAQSPRYKIIEKRQSVAFWCNPISGHATLYWYQQILGQGPKLLIQFQNNGVVDDSQLPKDRFSAERLKGVDSTLKIQPAKLEDSAVYLCASSLDLSLADTQYFGPGTRLTVL.

The genes are TRBV27 and TRBJ1-1; the D is unclear. CDR1 and CDR2 from the germline V gene are MNHEY and SMNVEV (reference sequence). Trimming took off 3 bases at V and 0 bases at J, with 5 bases between the two ends. CDR3 length: 13 amino acids. Here the CDR3 reads CASSFRVNTEAFF. For the CDR3, the DNA is TGTGCCAGCAGTTTTCGGGTGAACACTGAAGCTTTCTTT.

The chain employs TRBV6-5 and TRBJ2-5; TRBD2 matches at 7 bases. The germline V gene encodes CDR1 MNHEY and CDR2 SVGAGI. With V trimmed by 2 bases and J by 4 bases, 4 bases remained unmatched. The CDR3 consists of 14 residues. CDR3 sequence: CASSYGRGLETQYF. CDR3 DNA sequence: TGTGCCAGCAGTTACGGGAGGGGTTTAGAGACCCAGTACTTC.

V usage is TRBV7-2 and J usage is TRBJ2-5; 7 bases agree with TRBD1. CDR1 and CDR2 from the germline V gene are SGHTA and FQGNSA. The J segment lost 1 base and the V segment lost 1 base, leaving 9 bases of the junction unmatched. This CDR3 has 17 amino acids. The DNA for the CDR3 is TGTGCCAGCAGCTTAGATGCAGGGGGTATCCTCCAAGAGACCCAGTACTTC. It yields the protein CASSLDAGGILQETQYF.

The chain employs TRBV10-3 and TRBJ2-7; possibly TRBD1 for D (5 bases). The CDR3 loop spans 12 amino acids. V was cut by 4 bases and J by 3 bases, with 7 bases left in between. In germline, CDR1 is ENHRY, CDR2 SYGVKD. The CDR3 loop is CAISVRGYEQYF. CDR3 bases: TGTGCCATCAGTGTAAGGGGCTACGAGCAGTACTTC.

The genes are TRBV9 and TRBJ2-3; 9 bases line up with TRBD2. The ends lost 0 bases at V and 4 bases at J; junction bases unmatched: 3. This CDR3 region has 15 residues. Germline V CDR1 and CDR2: SGDLS, YYNGEE. In DNA form, the CDR3 reads TGTGCCAGCAGCGTAGCGGGACTAGCTGCAGATACGCAGTATTTT. Translated, it gives CASSVAGLAADTQYF.

The chain recombines TRBV6-1 with TRBJ1-2, with D possibly TRBD1 on 5 matching bases. V was clipped by 1 base and J by 2 bases, with 8 bases between them. The CDR3 totals 14 residues. Germline V gene data show CDR1 as MNHNS and CDR2 as SASEGT. CDR3 in DNA: TGTGCCAGCAGTGAAGGGCGGGGGAACTATGGCTACACCTTC. Translation: CASSEGRGNYGYTF.

This sequence joins TRBV28 and TRBJ2-7; unclear D gene. The CDR3 runs 13 residues. Germline V gene sequence: CDR1 MDHEN, CDR2 SYDVKM. With 4 bases removed from V and 3 bases from J, the gap between germline ends came to 10 bases. This chain's CDR3 is CASSWSSFYEQYF. CDR3 coding DNA: TGTGCCAGCAGTTGGTCGAGTTTCTACGAGCAGTACTTC.

The rearrangement joins TRBV27 to TRBJ2-7; 10 positions agree with TRBD2. The ends lost 4 bases at V and 4 bases at J; junction bases unmatched: 10. The CDR3 is 16 amino acids. Germline CDR1 is MNHEY and CDR2 is SMNVEV (reference sequence). For the CDR3, the DNA is TGTGCCAGCAGTTCAACTAGCGGGGCCGTTCTGTACGAGCAGTACTTC. Residues: CASSSTSGAVLYEQYF.

V usage is TRBV4-2 and J usage is TRBJ2-5; 9 bases are a match to TRBD1. The germline V gene encodes CDR1 LGHNA and CDR2 YNFKEQ. Unmatched junction bases numbered 8, after V lost 1 base and J lost 5 bases. The CDR3 is made up of 16 amino acids. For the CDR3, the DNA is TGTGCCAGCAGCCAAGTACCGGGACAGGGTGGGGAGACCCAGTACTTC. Protein sequence: CASSQVPGQGGETQYF.

V is TRBV30 and J is TRBJ1-2; D is ambiguous. Germline loops: CDR1 GTSNPN, CDR2 SVGIG (reference sequence). The ends were cut back, 2 bases at V and 6 bases at J, with 13 bases in the middle. The CDR3 is made up of 13 amino acids. Here the CDR3 DNA reads TGTGCCTGGAGTACCGACAAGGTTCATGGCTACACCTTC. It yields the protein CAWSTDKVHGYTF.

The V and J genes are TRBV2 and TRBJ2-7, with 10 bases fitting TRBD1. This CDR3 comprises 14 residues. CDR1 SNHLY and CDR2 FYNNEI come from the germline V gene. J lost 4 bases, V lost 6 bases, and 6 bases had no gene match. The CDR3 protein is CASSWGTGVYEQYF. CDR3 sequence (DNA): TGTGCCAGCAGCTGGGGGACAGGGGTTTACGAGCAGTACTTC.

The chain carries TRBV18 and TRBJ1-1; 7 bases align to TRBD1. Germline loops: CDR1 KGHSH, CDR2 LQKENI. The trim removed 2 bases at V and 8 bases at J, leaving 14 bases unmatched. The CDR3 contains 16 residues. The CDR3 nucleotides read TGTGCCAGCTCACCAACGAAGGACAGGCTCCTGGGGGAAGCTTTCTTT. This codes for CASSPTKDRLLGEAFF.

The rearrangement joins TRBV6-1 to TRBJ2-2, with a tentative D call TRBD1 (5 bases). With 7 bases removed from V and 2 bases from J, the gap between germline ends came to 11 bases. Germline CDR1 MNHNS, CDR2 SASEGT. The CDR3 is 14 residues long. For the CDR3, the DNA is TGTGCCAGCATTAGGACAAGAAACACCGGGGAGCTGTTTTTT. Its translation is CASIRTRNTGELFF.

The V and J genes are TRBV19 and TRBJ2-3; 9 nucleotides match TRBD2. Germline V gives CDR1 LNHDA, CDR2 SQIVND (reference sequence). V shed 5 bases, J shed 3 bases, and the junction held 6 bases outside the gene matches. The CDR3 has 15 residues. CDR3 amino acids: CASSPRLAETDTQYF. Written as DNA, the CDR3 is TGTGCCAGTAGTCCCCGACTAGCGGAGACAGATACGCAGTATTTT.